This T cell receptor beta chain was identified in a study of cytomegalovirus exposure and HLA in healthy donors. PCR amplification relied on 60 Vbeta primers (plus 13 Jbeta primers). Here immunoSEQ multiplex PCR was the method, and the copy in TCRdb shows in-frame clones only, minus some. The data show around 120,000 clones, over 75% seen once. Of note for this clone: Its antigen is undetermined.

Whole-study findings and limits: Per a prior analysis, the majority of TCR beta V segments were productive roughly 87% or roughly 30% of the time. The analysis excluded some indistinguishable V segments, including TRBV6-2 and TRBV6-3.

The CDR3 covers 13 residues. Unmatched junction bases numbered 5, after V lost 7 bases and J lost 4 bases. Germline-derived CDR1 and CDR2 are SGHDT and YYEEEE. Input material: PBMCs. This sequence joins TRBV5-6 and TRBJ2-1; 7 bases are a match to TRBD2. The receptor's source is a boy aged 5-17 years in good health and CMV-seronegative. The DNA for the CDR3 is TGTGCCAGCGGGGGGGTTGGGTACAATGAGCAGTTCTTC. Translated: CASGGVGYNEQFF.